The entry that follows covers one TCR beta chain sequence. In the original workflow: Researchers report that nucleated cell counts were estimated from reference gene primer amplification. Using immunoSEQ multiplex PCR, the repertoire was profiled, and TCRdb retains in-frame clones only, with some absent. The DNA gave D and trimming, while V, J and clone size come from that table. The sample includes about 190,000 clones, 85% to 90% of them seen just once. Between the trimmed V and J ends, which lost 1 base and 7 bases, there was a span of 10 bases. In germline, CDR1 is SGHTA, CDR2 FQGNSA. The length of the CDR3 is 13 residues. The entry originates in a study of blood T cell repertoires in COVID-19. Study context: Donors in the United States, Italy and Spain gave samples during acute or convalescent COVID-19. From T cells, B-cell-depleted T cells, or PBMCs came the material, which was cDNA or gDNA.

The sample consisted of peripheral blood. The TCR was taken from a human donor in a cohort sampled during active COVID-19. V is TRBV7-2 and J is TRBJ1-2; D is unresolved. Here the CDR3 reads CASSLVGGSGYTF. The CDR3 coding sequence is TGTGCCAGCAGCTTAGTTGGCGGGTCTGGCTACACCTTC.